This TCR beta chain was identified in a study of blood T cell repertoires in COVID-19. For the study at large: Samples taken during acute and convalescent COVID-19 were collected in the United States, Italy and Spain. In each case, the material was cDNA or gDNA derived from T cells, B-cell-depleted T cells, or PBMCs.

Original data processing: Amplification of reference gene primers was used by the study to estimate nucleated cell counts. TCRdb's copy holds only in-frame clones and misses some; the assay was immunoSEQ multiplex PCR. V, J and clone size were drawn from that table, and D and trimming were deduced from the DNA. The sample shows 150,000 to 200,000 clones, more than 80% of them seen only once. The receptor was isolated from a man between 45 and 60 years old with acute or convalescent COVID-19. Sequencing was done on a sample of peripheral blood.

The CDR3 DNA follows: TGTGCCAGCAGCTTGGTCACGGGGGGCGAGACCCAGTACTTC. Translating gives CASSLVTGGETQYF. This chain links TRBV5-4 with TRBJ2-5, with a weak D call TRBD2 (7 bases). The CDR3 is made up of 14 amino acids. V lost 0 bases to trimming and J lost 5 bases, with 11 bases between them. CDR1 and CDR2 (germline): SGHNT, YYREEE (reference sequence).